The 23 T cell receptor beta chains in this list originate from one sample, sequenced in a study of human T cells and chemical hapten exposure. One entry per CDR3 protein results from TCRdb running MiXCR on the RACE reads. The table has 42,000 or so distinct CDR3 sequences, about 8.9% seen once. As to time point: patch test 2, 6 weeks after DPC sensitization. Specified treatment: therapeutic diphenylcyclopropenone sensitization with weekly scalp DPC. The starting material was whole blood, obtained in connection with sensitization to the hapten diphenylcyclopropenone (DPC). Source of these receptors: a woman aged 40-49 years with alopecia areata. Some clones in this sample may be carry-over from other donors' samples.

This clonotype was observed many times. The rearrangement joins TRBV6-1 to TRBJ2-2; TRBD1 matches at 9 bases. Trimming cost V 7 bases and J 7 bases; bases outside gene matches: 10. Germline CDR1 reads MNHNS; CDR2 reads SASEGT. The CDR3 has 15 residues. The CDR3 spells CASTRTGEFGGELFF. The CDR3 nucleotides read TGTGCCAGCACCCGGACAGGGGAGTTTGGCGGGGAGCTGTTTTTT.

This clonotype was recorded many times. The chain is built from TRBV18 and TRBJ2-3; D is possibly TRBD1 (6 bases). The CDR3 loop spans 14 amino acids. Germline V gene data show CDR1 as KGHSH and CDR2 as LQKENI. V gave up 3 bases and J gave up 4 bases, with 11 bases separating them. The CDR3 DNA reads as TGTGCCAGCTCACCCCCAGGGGTGGCAGATACGCAGTATTTT. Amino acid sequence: CASSPPGVADTQYF.

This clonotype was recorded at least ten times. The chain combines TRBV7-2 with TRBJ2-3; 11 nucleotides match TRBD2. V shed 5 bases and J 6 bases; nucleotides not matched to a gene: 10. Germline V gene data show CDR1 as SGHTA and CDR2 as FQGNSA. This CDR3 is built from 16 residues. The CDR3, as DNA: TGTGCCAGCAGCCCCGGACTAGCGGGTATCTTGGATACGCAGTATTTT. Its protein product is CASSPGLAGILDTQYF.

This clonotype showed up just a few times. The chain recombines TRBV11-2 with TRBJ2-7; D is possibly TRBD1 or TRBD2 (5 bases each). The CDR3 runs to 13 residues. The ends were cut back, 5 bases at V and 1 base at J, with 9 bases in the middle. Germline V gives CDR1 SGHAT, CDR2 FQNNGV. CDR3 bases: TGTGCCAGCAGCCGAGGGGTTTCCTACGAGCAGTACTTC. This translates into CASSRGVSYEQYF.

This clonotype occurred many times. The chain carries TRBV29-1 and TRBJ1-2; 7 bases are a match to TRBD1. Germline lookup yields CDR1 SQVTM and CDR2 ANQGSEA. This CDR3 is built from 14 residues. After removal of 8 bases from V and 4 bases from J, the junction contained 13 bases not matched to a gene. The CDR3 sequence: CSFVRDSSLYGYTF. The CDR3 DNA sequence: TGCAGCTTCGTCCGGGACAGTTCCCTCTATGGCTACACCTTC.

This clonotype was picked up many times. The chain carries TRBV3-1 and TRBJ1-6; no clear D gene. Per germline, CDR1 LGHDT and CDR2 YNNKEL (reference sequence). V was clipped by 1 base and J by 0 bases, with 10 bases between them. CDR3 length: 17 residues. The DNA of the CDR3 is TGTGCCAGCAGCCAAGTTACAGTGAGCTCCTATAATTCACCCCTCCACTTT. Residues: CASSQVTVSSYNSPLHF.

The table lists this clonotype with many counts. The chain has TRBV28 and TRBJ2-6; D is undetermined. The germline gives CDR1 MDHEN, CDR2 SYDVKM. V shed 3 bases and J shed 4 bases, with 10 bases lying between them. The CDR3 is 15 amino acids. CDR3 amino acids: CASSFQVSGANVLTF. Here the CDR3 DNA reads TGTGCCAGCAGTTTCCAGGTTTCAGGGGCCAACGTCCTGACTTTC.

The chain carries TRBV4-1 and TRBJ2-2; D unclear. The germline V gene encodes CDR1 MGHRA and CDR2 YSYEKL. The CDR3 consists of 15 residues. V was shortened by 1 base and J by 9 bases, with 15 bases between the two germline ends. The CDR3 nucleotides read TGCGCCAGCAGCCAAGCGATGCAGCTCTCGCGGGAGCTGTTTTTT. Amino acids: CASSQAMQLSRELFF.

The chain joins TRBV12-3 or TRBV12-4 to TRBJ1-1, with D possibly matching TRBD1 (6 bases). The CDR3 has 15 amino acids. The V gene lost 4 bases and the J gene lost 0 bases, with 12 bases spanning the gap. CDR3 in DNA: TGTGCCAGCAGTTCACAGGGTCATATGAACACTGAAGCTTTCTTT. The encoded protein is CASSSQGHMNTEAFF.

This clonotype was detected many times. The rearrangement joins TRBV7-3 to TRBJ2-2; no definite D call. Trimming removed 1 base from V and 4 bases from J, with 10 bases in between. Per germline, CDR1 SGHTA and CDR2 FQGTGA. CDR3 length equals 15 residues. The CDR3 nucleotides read TGTGCCAGCAGCTTAATCGGCAGTCGCACCGGGGAGCTGTTTTTT. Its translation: CASSLIGSRTGELFF.

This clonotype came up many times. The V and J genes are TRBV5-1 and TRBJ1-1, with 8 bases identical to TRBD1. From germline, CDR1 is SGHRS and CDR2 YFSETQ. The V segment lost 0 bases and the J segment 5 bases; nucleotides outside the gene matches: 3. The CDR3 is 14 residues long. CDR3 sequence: CASSLGQGKTEAFF. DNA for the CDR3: TGCGCCAGCAGCTTGGGACAGGGGAAGACTGAAGCTTTCTTT.

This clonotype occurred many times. Here the CDR3 reads CASSPLGMALSYTF. The CDR3 DNA follows: TGTGCCAGCTCACCACTAGGGATGGCCTTGAGCTACACCTTC. This chain connects TRBV18 to TRBJ1-2; no firm D call. Germline V gene sequence: CDR1 KGHSH, CDR2 LQKENI. There are 14 residues in the CDR3. V was cut by 1 base and J by 9 bases, with 15 bases left in between. The full variable domain, completed using reference TRBV18 and TRBJ1-2, is NAGVMQNPRHLVRRRGQEARLRCSPMKGHSHVYWYRQLPEEGLKFMVYLQKENIIDESGMPKERFSAEFPKEGPSILRIQQVVRGDSAAYFCASSPLGMALSYTFGSGTRLTVV.

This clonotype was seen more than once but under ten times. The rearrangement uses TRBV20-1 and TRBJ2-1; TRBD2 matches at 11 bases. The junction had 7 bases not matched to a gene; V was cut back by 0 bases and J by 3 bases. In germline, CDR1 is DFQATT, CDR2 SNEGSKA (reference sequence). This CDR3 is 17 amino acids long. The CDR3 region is CSARDQGLAVLYNEQFF. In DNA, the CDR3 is TGCAGTGCTAGAGATCAGGGACTAGCGGTCCTCTACAATGAGCAGTTCTTC.

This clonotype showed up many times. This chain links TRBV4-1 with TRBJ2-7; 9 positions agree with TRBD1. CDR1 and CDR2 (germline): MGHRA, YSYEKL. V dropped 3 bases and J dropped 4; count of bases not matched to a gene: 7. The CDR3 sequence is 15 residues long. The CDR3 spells CASSHGTGTGYEQYF. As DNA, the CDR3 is TGCGCCAGCAGCCACGGGACAGGGACAGGGTACGAGCAGTACTTC.

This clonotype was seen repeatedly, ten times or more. The CDR3 spells CASSLVFGTADNQPQHF. The DNA of the CDR3 is TGTGCCAGCAGCTTAGTATTTGGGACAGCCGACAATCAGCCCCAGCATTTT. The V gene is TRBV7-9, the J gene TRBJ1-5; 7 nucleotides align to TRBD1. The V gene's germline CDR1 is SEHNR and CDR2 FQNEAQ (reference sequence). This CDR3 spans 17 amino acids. V gave up 1 base and J gave up 3 bases; unmatched junction bases: 9.

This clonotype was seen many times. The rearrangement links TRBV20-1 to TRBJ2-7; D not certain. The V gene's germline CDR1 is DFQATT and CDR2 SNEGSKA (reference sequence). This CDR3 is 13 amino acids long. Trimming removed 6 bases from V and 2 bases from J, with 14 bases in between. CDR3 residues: CSAVDPGTYEQYF. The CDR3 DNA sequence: TGCAGTGCCGTGGACCCCGGAACCTACGAGCAGTACTTC.

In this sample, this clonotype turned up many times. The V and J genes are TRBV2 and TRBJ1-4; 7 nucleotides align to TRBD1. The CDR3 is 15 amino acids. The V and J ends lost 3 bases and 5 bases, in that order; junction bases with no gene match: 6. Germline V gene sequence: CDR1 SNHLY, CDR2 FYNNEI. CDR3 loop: CASSESGQENEKLFF. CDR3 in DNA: TGTGCCAGCAGTGAGAGTGGACAGGAAAATGAAAAACTGTTTTTT.

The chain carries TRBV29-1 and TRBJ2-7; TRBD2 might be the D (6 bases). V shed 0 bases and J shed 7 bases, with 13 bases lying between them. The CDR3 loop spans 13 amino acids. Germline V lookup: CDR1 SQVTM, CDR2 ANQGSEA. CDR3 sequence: CSVEEEAGREQYF. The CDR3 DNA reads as TGCAGCGTTGAAGAGGAGGCAGGGAGGGAGCAGTACTTC.

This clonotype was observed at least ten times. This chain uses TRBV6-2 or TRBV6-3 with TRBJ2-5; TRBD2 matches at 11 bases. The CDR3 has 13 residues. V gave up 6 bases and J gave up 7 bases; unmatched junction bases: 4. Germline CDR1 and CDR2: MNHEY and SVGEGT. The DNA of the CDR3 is TGTGCCAGCAGCCGGGGACTAGCGGCGACCCAGTACTTC. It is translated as CASSRGLAATQYF.

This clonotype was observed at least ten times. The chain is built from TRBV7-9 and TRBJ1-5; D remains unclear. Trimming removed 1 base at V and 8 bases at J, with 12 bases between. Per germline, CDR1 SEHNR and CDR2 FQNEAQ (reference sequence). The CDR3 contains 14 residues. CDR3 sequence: CASSLGPLQEPQHF. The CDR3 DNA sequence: TGTGCCAGCAGCTTAGGACCCCTCCAGGAGCCCCAGCATTTT.

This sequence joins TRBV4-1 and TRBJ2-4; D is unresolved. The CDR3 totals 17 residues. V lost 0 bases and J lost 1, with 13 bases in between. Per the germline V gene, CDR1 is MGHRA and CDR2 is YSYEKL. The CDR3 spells CASSQDATGSAKNIQYF. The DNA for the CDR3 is TGCGCCAGCAGCCAAGATGCAACCGGGTCGGCCAAAAACATTCAGTACTTC.

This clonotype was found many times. The CDR3: CAWSPGQRNTGELFF. CDR3 bases: TGTGCCTGGTCGCCGGGACAGCGAAACACCGGGGAGCTGTTTTTT. The V and J genes are TRBV30 and TRBJ2-2; TRBD1 matches 7 bases. V lost 5 bases and J lost 2; bases outside the gene matches: 8. Germline V lookup: CDR1 GTSNPN, CDR2 SVGIG (reference sequence). The CDR3 length is 15 residues.

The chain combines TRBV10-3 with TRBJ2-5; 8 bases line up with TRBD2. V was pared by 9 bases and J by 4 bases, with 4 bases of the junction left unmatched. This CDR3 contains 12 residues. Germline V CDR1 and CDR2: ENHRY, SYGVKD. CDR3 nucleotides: TGTGCCATACTAGCGGATGTAGAGACCCAGTACTTC. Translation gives CAILADVETQYF.